This TCR beta chain was recorded in a study of blood T cells in healthy people across ages. For this clonotype: Antigen specificity is unknown.

Looked up from germline, CDR1 is MDHEN and CDR2 is SYDVKM. This CDR3 is built from 15 residues. V dropped 3 bases and J dropped 4 bases, with 13 bases sitting between them. Primed by a sample-barcoded 5' primer and a J-beta primer mix, a second PCR proceeded for about 6 to 12 cycles. Each TCR beta cDNA got a 12-nucleotide random molecular identifier. At least 3 million CDR3-containing paired-end reads were obtained per sample. MiXCR, run by TCRdb on the 5' RACE reads, gives a single entry per CDR3 protein. The sample holds 650,000 to 900,000 distinct CDR3 sequences, approximately 65% seen once. Staff drew 9 to 10 milliliters of peripheral blood from each donor. Study findings and constraints: Naive and antigen-experienced cells could not be conclusively compared, given unsorted PBMCs.

The V and J genes are TRBV28 and TRBJ2-1, with D unresolved. Sequencing input: blood. The TCR comes from a man aged 30 to 45 in good health. The CDR3 DNA sequence: TGTGCCAGCAGTTTCGCAGGAAAGACTTACAATGAGCAGTTCTTC. This gives the protein CASSFAGKTYNEQFF.